This entry describes one T cell receptor beta chain. The antigen remains unidentified. TCRdb keeps only in-frame clones here, not all; method: immunoSEQ multiplex PCR. The repertoire has about 59,000 clones, around 90% of them found once; the top ten carry 22%. The CDR3 spans 14 residues. V was shortened by 3 bases and J by 4 bases, with 10 bases between the two germline ends. CDR1 and CDR2 from the germline V gene are SGHTA and FQGNSA. These data originate in a study of T cells in localized non-small cell lung cancer. General study results and limits: Adjacent uninvolved lung had the highest clonality, suggesting focused antigen responses. A median approximately 57 of the top 100 tumor clones appeared in adjacent lung.

The chain is built from TRBV7-2 and TRBJ1-5; a possible D gene is TRBD1 (5 bases). Sequencing used peripheral blood, obtained before any cancer treatment. The receptor's source is a man aged 40 to 69 with stage I squamous cell lung carcinoma. For the CDR3, the DNA is TGTGCCAGCAGCTTTTCGGGGGATAATCAGCCCCAGCATTTT. Translation: CASSFSGDNQPQHF.